The 4 T cell receptor beta chains given below trace back to one sample, sequenced in a study of shared clonotypes between healthy human individuals. Some clones are missing from TCRdb's copy, which holds only in-frame ones; the method was immunoSEQ multiplex PCR. The profile shows about 1.1 million clones, approximately 80% of them singletons. Input material: memory CD4+ T cells from PBMCs. Subset given: CD45RA-negative fraction. The receptors here all came from a man aged 18 to 35 in good health. Some clones in this sample may be carry-over from other donors' samples.

The chain has TRBV6-1 and TRBJ1-1; a weak D match, TRBD1 (6 bases). The CDR3 spans 14 residues. Trimming pared 8 bases from V and 5 bases from J, leaving 18 bases between. Germline V CDR1 and CDR2: MNHNS, SASEGT. The CDR3 nucleotides are TGTGCCAGCGACCCTATGGGGGCTCGAACTGAAGCTTTCTTT. Translating gives CASDPMGARTEAFF.

The table lists this clone with a few counts. The J gene is TRBJ2-7, the V gene TRBV5-6, with D possibly TRBD2 on 5 matching bases. The V gene's germline CDR1 is SGHDT and CDR2 YYEEEE. The CDR3 has 17 residues. V shed 4 bases and J shed 1 base, with 21 bases lying between them. For the CDR3, the DNA is TGTGCCAGCAGCCGAGAGGGCTTAGGGTTCACTTCCTACGAGCAGTACTTC. This encodes CASSREGLGFTSYEQYF.

The gene calls are TRBV7-3 and TRBJ2-7; 14 bases fit TRBD2. The CDR3 is 15 amino acids. V lost 5 bases to trimming and J lost 4 bases; unmatched junction nucleotides: 4. CDR1 is SGHTA, CDR2 FQGTGA, per germline. CDR3 sequence reads: CASSPGTSGSYEQYF. The DNA for the CDR3 is TGTGCCAGCAGCCCTGGGACTAGCGGGAGTTACGAGCAGTACTTC. Based on the CDR3 plus reference TRBV7-3 and TRBJ2-7, the full variable domain is GAGVSQTPSNKVTEKGKYVELRCDPISGHTALYWYRQSLGQGPEFLIYFQGTGAADDSGLPNDRFFAVRPEGSVSTLKIQRTERGDSAVYLCASSPGTSGSYEQYFGPGTRLTVT.

The chain employs TRBV10-3 and TRBJ2-7; a possible D gene is TRBD1 (6 bases). Between the trimmed V and J ends, which lost 6 bases and 4 bases, there was a span of 13 bases. Germline V gene data show CDR1 as ENHRY and CDR2 as SYGVKD. The CDR3 loop spans 13 amino acids. CDR3 coding DNA: TGTGCCATCAGCCGGGACACTCGATACGAGCAGTACTTC. It specifies CAISRDTRYEQYF.